This entry lists 31 T cell receptor beta chains sequenced from one sample in a study of blood T cell repertoires in COVID-19. This table comes from immunoSEQ multiplex PCR, and its TCRdb copy is limited to in-frame clones, with some not included. The sample carries fewer than 90,000 clones, around nine tenths recorded once. The sequencing sample was made of peripheral blood. These receptors came from a human donor in a cohort sampled during active COVID-19.

The chain joins TRBV28 to TRBJ1-1; D gene ambiguous. The CDR3 sequence is 14 residues long. The germline V gene has CDR1 MDHEN and CDR2 SYDVKM. Trimming cost V 5 bases and J 1 base, with 11 bases left between them. The DNA for the CDR3 is TGTGCCAGCAGTCCTAGTCCGGGGAACACTGAAGCTTTCTTT. Its protein is CASSPSPGNTEAFF.

The CDR3 DNA sequence: TGTGCCAGTAGTACCGCTGAGAGGTATGGCTACACCTTC. Its translation: CASSTAERYGYTF. The rearrangement joins TRBV19 to TRBJ1-2; D call uncertain. V was cut by 4 bases and J by 5 bases, with 11 bases left in between. CDR3 length: 13 amino acids. Per the germline V gene, CDR1 is LNHDA and CDR2 is SQIVND (reference sequence).

This clone was recorded once. The chain uses TRBV6-5 and TRBJ2-5; TRBD1 agrees at 7 bases. Per germline, CDR1 MNHEY and CDR2 SVGAGI. The V segment lost 6 bases and the J segment 2 bases; nucleotides outside the gene matches: 3. The CDR3 extends over 13 amino acids. The CDR3 DNA sequence: TGTGCCAGCAGGCCAGGGGGTCAAGAGACCCAGTACTTC. This translates into CASRPGGQETQYF.

CDR3 region: CASRWLLEQYV. DNA for the CDR3: TGTGCCAGCAGGTGGTTACTCGAGCAGTACGTC. The chain joins TRBV6-5 to TRBJ2-7; D remains ambiguous. Germline lookup yields CDR1 MNHEY and CDR2 SVGAGI. V lost 6 bases and J lost 6, with 9 bases in between. This CDR3 spans 11 amino acids.

The chain combines TRBV25-1 with TRBJ1-4; tentatively, D is TRBD1 (5 bases). V lost 4 bases and J lost 4, with 7 bases in between. The CDR3 totals 13 residues. Looked up from germline, CDR1 is MGHDK and CDR2 is SYGVNS. CDR3 sequence (DNA): TGTGCCAGCAGTGGGAGGGGTAATGAAAAACTGTTTTTT. Translated, it gives CASSGRGNEKLFF.

V and J are TRBV12-5 and TRBJ1-1; 9 nucleotides line up with TRBD1. The germline V gene encodes CDR1 LGHNT and CDR2 FRNRAP. J lost 1 base, V lost 1 base, and 4 bases had no gene match. This CDR3 has 16 amino acids. The CDR3: CASGLAQGQGNTEAFF. CDR3 coding DNA: TGTGCTAGTGGTTTGGCCCAGGGACAGGGGAACACTGAAGCTTTCTTT. Using reference TRBV12-5 and TRBJ1-1 for the parts outside the CDR3, the full variable domain is DARVTQTPRHKVTEMGQEVTMRCQPILGHNTVFWYRQTMMQGLELLAYFRNRAPLDDSGMPKDRFSAEMPDATLATLKIQPSEPRDSAVYFCASGLAQGQGNTEAFFGQGTRLTVV.

The J gene is TRBJ2-1, the V gene TRBV7-6; 11 bases fit TRBD2. Germline assignment: CDR1 SGHVS and CDR2 FNYEAQ. The length of the CDR3 is 15 residues. The V and J ends lost 6 bases and 5 bases, in that order; junction bases with no gene match: 6. Written as DNA, the CDR3 is TGTGCCAGCAGAGAACTAGCGGGAGCGGACAATGAGCAGTTCTTC. Its protein is CASRELAGADNEQFF.

The chain couples TRBV27 to TRBJ2-3; tentatively, D is TRBD2 (6 bases). In germline, CDR1 is MNHEY, CDR2 SMNVEV (reference sequence). V was pared by 8 bases and J by 3 bases, with 15 bases between. The CDR3 extends over 14 amino acids. CDR3 in DNA: TGTGCCAGCGCCCGGGGAGGTGGGACAGATACGCAGTATTTT. It is translated as CASARGGGTDTQYF.

This chain uses TRBV19 with TRBJ2-1; 10 bases match TRBD2. The J segment lost 2 bases and the V segment lost 4 bases, leaving 8 bases of the junction unmatched. Germline values: CDR1 LNHDA, CDR2 SQIVND (reference sequence). The CDR3 runs 17 residues. CDR3 region: CASSNYQAGGTYNEQFF. CDR3 nucleotide sequence: TGTGCCAGTAGTAATTATCAAGCGGGAGGGACCTACAATGAGCAGTTCTTC.

The rearrangement uses TRBV30 and TRBJ1-1; tentative D call: TRBD1 (6 bases). V lost 2 bases and J lost 7, with 11 bases in between. Germline CDR1 GTSNPN, CDR2 SVGIG (reference sequence). This CDR3 region has 12 residues. The CDR3: CAWSIRTVEAFF. In nucleotides, the CDR3 is TGTGCCTGGAGTATTCGGACAGTTGAAGCTTTCTTT.

This sequence joins TRBV19 and TRBJ2-1, with TRBD2 identical over 10 bases. The CDR3 has 14 residues. The germline gives CDR1 LNHDA, CDR2 SQIVND (reference sequence). J gave up 12 bases and V 1 base, and 6 bases lay outside the gene matches. CDR3 DNA: TGTGCCAGTAGTATAGTTGGTAGCGGGAGGATGCAGTTCTTC. Amino acid sequence: CASSIVGSGRMQFF.

The rearrangement uses TRBV5-8 and TRBJ1-2, with D unclear. The CDR3 covers 14 residues. With 2 bases removed from V and 4 bases from J, the gap between germline ends came to 12 bases. CDR1 and CDR2 from the germline V gene are SGHTS and YDEGEE. CDR3 in amino acids: CASSLDWEGYGYTF. The CDR3 DNA is TGTGCCAGCAGCTTAGACTGGGAGGGCTATGGCTACACCTTC.

This clone was found once. This rearrangement joins TRBV20-1 to TRBJ2-7; D unresolved. The CDR3 length is 10 residues. In germline, CDR1 is DFQATT, CDR2 SNEGSKA (reference sequence). V lost 3 bases and J lost 3, with 3 bases in between. The CDR3 DNA reads as TGCAGTGCTAGGTACTACGAGCAGTACTTC. Residues: CSARYYEQYF.

In its sample, this clone was seen a few times. The V and J genes are TRBV11-2 and TRBJ2-7; TRBD1 matches 8 bases. Trimming cost V 5 bases and J 1 base; bases outside gene matches: 7. Germline V lookup: CDR1 SGHAT, CDR2 FQNNGV. The CDR3 spans 15 residues. CDR3 in amino acids: CASSRGTGLSYEQYF. In DNA, the CDR3 is TGTGCCAGCAGCCGAGGGACAGGCCTTTCCTACGAGCAGTACTTC.

The J gene is TRBJ2-1, the V gene TRBV2; weak D call: TRBD1 (6 bases). The CDR3 loop spans 16 amino acids. Trimming shortened V by 6 bases and J by 4 bases, and 19 bases separated the two germline ends. From germline, CDR1 is SNHLY and CDR2 FYNNEI. CDR3 region: CASRPRGAATYNEQFF. CDR3 bases: TGTGCCAGCAGGCCCAGGGGAGCGGCCACGTACAATGAGCAGTTCTTC.

The table lists this clone with a count of one. The rearrangement joins TRBV7-9 to TRBJ2-6; perhaps TRBD1 as D (6 bases). From germline, CDR1 is SEHNR and CDR2 FQNEAQ (reference sequence). The length of the CDR3 is 13 residues. The germline V and J ends were trimmed by 10 bases and 8 bases, with 15 bases remaining between them. The CDR3 bases are TGTGCCACCCACCCTTGGGACACCAACGTCCTGACTTTC. It codes for CATHPWDTNVLTF. The variable domain in full, completed from reference TRBV7-9 and TRBJ2-6, reads DTGVSQNPRHKITKRGQNVTFRCDPISEHNRLYWYRQTLGQGPEFLTYFQNEAQLEKSRLLSDRFSAERPKGSFSTLEIQRTEQGDSAMYLCATHPWDTNVLTFGAGSRLTVL.

The chain recombines TRBV19 with TRBJ1-5; 7 positions agree with TRBD1. Trimming at V came to 1 base and at J to 6 bases, leaving 9 bases not matched to a gene. Germline lookup yields CDR1 LNHDA and CDR2 SQIVND (reference sequence). This CDR3 region has 16 residues. The CDR3 loop reads CASSIAAGGVGQPQHF. As DNA, the CDR3 is TGTGCCAGTAGTATAGCGGCAGGGGGAGTGGGTCAGCCCCAGCATTTT. The whole variable domain, filled in from reference TRBV19 and TRBJ1-5, reads DGGITQSPKYLFRKEGQNVTLSCEQNLNHDAMYWYRQDPGQGLRLIYYSQIVNDFQKGDIAEGYSVSREKKESFPLTVTSAQKNPTAFYLCASSIAAGGVGQPQHFGDGTRLSIL.

The genes are TRBV5-1 and TRBJ2-1; a possible D gene is TRBD1 (5 bases). The V end lost 0 bases, the J end lost 0 bases, and 13 bases lay between the germline ends. This CDR3 comprises 17 residues. Per germline, CDR1 SGHRS and CDR2 YFSETQ. The CDR3 coding sequence is TGCGCCAGCAGCTTGGAGGGGTCACTAACCTCCTACAATGAGCAGTTCTTC. Amino acids: CASSLEGSLTSYNEQFF.

The chain combines TRBV19 with TRBJ2-7; TRBD2 matches at 9 bases. The CDR3 contains 13 residues. Germline V CDR1 and CDR2: LNHDA, SQIVND (reference sequence). Losses at the gene ends were 6 bases for V and 5 bases for J; bases not matched to a gene: 5. CDR3: CASRGGRADEQYF. The DNA for the CDR3 is TGTGCCAGTAGGGGCGGGAGGGCAGACGAGCAGTACTTC.

The chain recombines TRBV11-2 with TRBJ2-1; TRBD2 matches 11 bases. The CDR3 totals 17 residues. The germline gives CDR1 SGHAT, CDR2 FQNNGV. V shed 7 bases, J shed 4 bases, and the junction held 12 bases outside the gene matches. CDR3 sequence: CASTDRILAGAYNEQFF. CDR3 in DNA: TGTGCCAGCACCGATAGGATACTAGCGGGAGCGTACAATGAGCAGTTCTTC.

This clone has just a few counts. The chain employs TRBV28 and TRBJ1-6; D is perhaps TRBD1 (6 bases). V was clipped by 1 base and J by 9 bases, with 13 bases between them. This CDR3 contains 15 residues. The germline CDR1 and CDR2 sequences are MDHEN and SYDVKM. DNA for the CDR3: TGTGCCAGCAGTTTATATCGGACAGTTTCTTCACCCCTCCACTTT. Its translation is CASSLYRTVSSPLHF.

The gene calls are TRBV2 and TRBJ2-1; TRBD2 aligns across 7 bases. The CDR3 runs to 15 residues. V was pared by 5 bases and J by 7 bases, with 11 bases of the junction left unmatched. CDR1 is SNHLY, CDR2 FYNNEI, per germline. The DNA of the CDR3 is TGTGCCAGCAGTTTCGAAGTGGGAGGGTATAATGAGCAGTTCTTC. Translating it yields CASSFEVGGYNEQFF. Full variable domain (remainder filled in from reference TRBV2 and TRBJ2-1): EPEVTQTPSHQVTQMGQEVILRCVPISNHLYFYWYRQILGQKVEFLVSFYNNEISEKSEIFDDQFSVERPDGSNFTLKIRSTKLEDSAMYFCASSFEVGGYNEQFFGPGTRLTVL.

The chain links TRBV6-5 to TRBJ1-3; no clear D gene. The length of the CDR3 is 13 residues. Trimming removed 2 bases at V and 4 bases at J, with 6 bases between. Germline assignment: CDR1 MNHEY and CDR2 SVGAGI. CDR3 bases: TGTGCCAGCAGTTACGGTGCGGGAAACACCATATATTTT. It is translated as CASSYGAGNTIYF.

The chain uses TRBV12-3 or TRBV12-4 and TRBJ2-1; TRBD1 matches at 8 bases. CDR3 length: 13 residues. V trimming: 5 bases; J trimming: 9 bases; junction bases outside the gene matches: 6. The CDR3 nucleotides are TGTGCCAGCAGTGATGGACAGGGCAGTGAGCAGTTCTTC. Its translation: CASSDGQGSEQFF.

The chain has TRBV6-1 and TRBJ1-1; 7 bases are a match to TRBD1. The germline CDR1 and CDR2 sequences are MNHNS and SASEGT. The ends lost 1 base at V and 10 bases at J; junction bases unmatched: 6. This CDR3 comprises 13 residues. CDR3: CASSEVRGRGAFF. CDR3 coding DNA: TGTGCCAGCAGTGAAGTTAGGGGGCGGGGAGCTTTCTTT.

The CDR3 here is CASSPNSGSTGELFF. Here the CDR3 DNA reads TGTGCCAGCAGCCCGAACTCGGGGAGCACCGGGGAGCTGTTTTTT. The chain employs TRBV3-1 (or the pseudogene TRBV3-2) and TRBJ2-2, with D perhaps TRBD2 (5 bases). V was trimmed by 4 bases and J by 4 bases, leaving 13 bases between them. The CDR3 is 15 residues long. Germline V lookup: CDR1 LGHDT, CDR2 YNNKEL (reference sequence).

This clone was detected only once. The V gene is TRBV5-1, the J gene TRBJ2-3; possible D gene TRBD2, 5 bases. Deletions cut 5 bases from V and 0 bases from J, with 10 bases between. Germline V CDR1 and CDR2: SGHRS, YFSETQ. The CDR3 runs to 14 residues. The CDR3 here is CASRRGSSTDTQYF. The CDR3 bases are TGCGCCAGCAGACGGGGATCTAGCACAGATACGCAGTATTTT.

This chain joins TRBV6-4 and TRBJ2-3; perhaps TRBD1 as D (6 bases). The CDR3 has 15 amino acids. Germline V gene lookup returns CDR1 MRHNA and CDR2 SNTAGT. V was clipped by 5 bases and J by 2 bases, with 14 bases between them. CDR3 nucleotides: TGTGCCAGCAGTAAGACAGGACCGGACACAGATACGCAGTATTTT. It specifies CASSKTGPDTDTQYF.

The chain's CDR3 is CASRDRVVYEQYV. The CDR3 DNA is TGTGCCAGCCGGGACAGGGTCGTCTACGAGCAGTACGTC. The chain has TRBV21-1 and TRBJ2-7; whether TRBD1, the table's D call, matches the DNA was not checked. TRBV21-1 is a recognized pseudogene. The CDR3 runs to 13 residues.

V and J are TRBV5-1 and TRBJ2-5, with TRBD2 as a possible D gene (6 bases). This CDR3 has 12 amino acids. Germline V gene lookup returns CDR1 SGHRS and CDR2 YFSETQ. V was cut by 5 bases and J by 5 bases, with 10 bases left in between. CDR3 nucleotides: TGCGCCAGCAGATGGGACTCTGAGACCCAGTACTTC. This translates into CASRWDSETQYF. The whole variable domain, remainder taken from reference TRBV5-1 and TRBJ2-5, is KAGVTQTPRYLIKTRGQQVTLSCSPISGHRSVSWYQQTPGQGLQFLFEYFSETQRNKGNFPGRFSGRQFSNSRSEMNVSTLELGDSALYLCASRWDSETQYFGPGTRLLVL.

The chain employs TRBV5-1 and TRBJ1-6; D is possibly TRBD1 (6 bases). The V and J ends lost 3 bases and 9 bases respectively, with 13 bases between them. The CDR3 extends over 14 amino acids. CDR1 SGHRS and CDR2 YFSETQ come from the germline V gene. The CDR3 spells CASSSGQRVSPLHF. CDR3 nucleotides: TGCGCCAGCAGCTCTGGACAGAGGGTTTCACCCCTCCACTTT.